The 27 T cell receptor beta chains presented below share a single source sample, sequenced in a study of T-cell reconstitution after alpha-beta-depleted transplantation in children. Unique molecular identifiers were built into the TCRbeta library. TCRdb itself ran the PCR reads through MiXCR, one entry per CDR3 protein. The sample carries approximately 500,000 distinct CDR3 sequences, 10% to 13% recorded once. The sequencing used PBMCs, collected before TCRalphabeta/CD19-depleted stem cell transplant. The receptors shown here come from a child younger than 10 with inherited bone marrow failure, due to receive a stem cell transplant.

This clonotype was picked up many times. The chain joins TRBV5-1 to TRBJ2-2; TRBD2 matches 8 bases. Trimming cost V 4 bases and J 7 bases; bases outside gene matches: 6. Germline V gene sequence: CDR1 SGHRS, CDR2 YFSETQ. This CDR3 is built from 14 residues. CDR3 region: CASSAGLGLGELFF. The CDR3 coding sequence is TGCGCCAGCAGCGCGGGACTAGGTCTCGGGGAGCTGTTTTTT.

As DNA, the CDR3 is TGTGCCAGCAGTGAACGTCCGATAGCCGATGAGCAGTTCTTC. This sequence encodes CASSERPIADEQFF. The chain carries TRBV2 and TRBJ2-1; the D is unclear. The CDR3 totals 14 residues. Trimming took off 2 bases at V and 8 bases at J, with 13 bases between the two ends. Germline values: CDR1 SNHLY, CDR2 FYNNEI.

The genes are TRBV9 and TRBJ2-2; TRBD2 matches at 8 bases. This CDR3 contains 16 residues. J was trimmed by 6 bases and V by 4 bases; bases with no gene match: 11. CDR1 and CDR2 (germline): SGDLS, YYNGEE. DNA of the CDR3: TGTGCCAGCAGCTTGGGACTAGGCCCTTGGTCCGGGGAGCTGTTTTTT. Translation: CASSLGLGPWSGELFF.

This clonotype was found many times. The rearrangement links TRBV20-1 to TRBJ2-7, with TRBD1 identical over 7 bases. Looked up from germline, CDR1 is DFQATT and CDR2 is SNEGSKA (reference sequence). The CDR3 contains 13 residues. V gave up 5 bases and J gave up 7 bases; unmatched junction bases: 11. The CDR3 DNA is TGCAGTGCTGACAGGGCTACTATGGGGGAGCAGTACTTC. Protein product: CSADRATMGEQYF.

This clonotype was observed a handful of times. The chain recombines TRBV7-6 with TRBJ2-5; the D is unclear. V lost 4 bases and J lost 2, with 8 bases in between. From germline, CDR1 is SGHVS and CDR2 FNYEAQ. The CDR3 consists of 13 residues. CDR3 sequence reads: CASSSLPQETQYF. The CDR3 DNA reads as TGTGCCAGCAGCTCCCTCCCTCAAGAGACCCAGTACTTC.

This clonotype was counted many times. The rearrangement links TRBV6-1 to TRBJ2-2; TRBD1 matches at 8 bases. There are 14 residues in the CDR3. J gave up 5 bases and V 10 bases, and 9 bases lay outside the gene matches. Germline values: CDR1 MNHNS, CDR2 SASEGT. The CDR3: CATGQGVETGELFF. CDR3 in DNA: TGTGCCACCGGACAGGGAGTTGAGACCGGGGAGCTGTTTTTT.

This clonotype has ten or more counts. The rearrangement joins TRBV2 to TRBJ2-1, with D tentatively TRBD2 (6 bases). The germline V gene encodes CDR1 SNHLY and CDR2 FYNNEI. Trimming left V 8 bases short and J 0 bases short, with 11 bases between. This CDR3 contains 14 residues. The CDR3 bases are TGTGCCAGCGAAAGGGACTTCTCCTACAATGAGCAGTTCTTC. Translated, it gives CASERDFSYNEQFF.

This clonotype was detected ten times or more. The chain recombines TRBV19 with TRBJ2-7, with no clear D. V was clipped by 7 bases and J by 0 bases, with 13 bases between them. Germline V gene data show CDR1 as LNHDA and CDR2 as SQIVND (reference sequence). The CDR3 has 14 amino acids. The CDR3 coding sequence is TGTGCCAGTACCGTCCGGGCCGGCTCCTACGAGCAGTACTTC. Amino acids: CASTVRAGSYEQYF.

Concerning this clonotype itself: A read error may explain this, as a much larger clone is one base away. The V gene is TRBV12-3 or TRBV12-4, the J gene TRBJ2-1, with 12 nucleotides matching TRBD2. This CDR3 contains 13 residues. The V gene end was trimmed by 6 bases and the J gene end by 13 bases; junction bases not matched to a gene: 7. The CDR3 DNA follows: TGTGCCAGCAGCCCTAGCGGGAGGGGTGACCAGTTCTTC. Translation: CASSPSGRGDQFF.

This clonotype has ten or more counts. The chain is built from TRBV4-3 and TRBJ2-5, with D perhaps TRBD2 (5 bases). CDR1 is LGHNA, CDR2 YSLEER, per germline. This CDR3 comprises 15 residues. V was clipped by 0 bases and J by 5 bases, with 13 bases between them. This chain's CDR3 is CASSQDTGMWETQYF. The CDR3, as DNA: TGCGCCAGCAGCCAAGATACGGGAATGTGGGAGACCCAGTACTTC.

This clonotype was observed a few times. The V gene is TRBV5-4, the J gene TRBJ2-2, with D unclear. Per the germline V gene, CDR1 is SGHNT and CDR2 is YYREEE (reference sequence). The CDR3 extends over 15 amino acids. V was pared by 0 bases and J by 0 bases, with 6 bases between. The CDR3 nucleotides read TGTGCCAGCAGCTTGGACTATACGAACACCGGGGAGCTGTTTTTT. Translated: CASSLDYTNTGELFF.

This chain joins TRBV20-1 and TRBJ1-2, with TRBD1 matching over 9 bases. CDR1 is DFQATT, CDR2 SNEGSKA, per germline (reference sequence). The CDR3 extends over 12 amino acids. With V trimmed by 5 bases and J by 7 bases, 5 bases remained unmatched. For the CDR3, the DNA is TGCAGTGCTTATGACAGGGGGGGTGGCTACACCTTC. Protein sequence: CSAYDRGGGYTF.

This clonotype was seen at least ten times. This chain links TRBV10-1 with TRBJ2-7; D is uncertain. The CDR3 totals 15 residues. Per germline, CDR1 WNHNN and CDR2 SYGVQD (reference sequence). Trimming removed 0 bases from V and 4 bases from J, with 13 bases in between. DNA of the CDR3: TGCGCCAGCAGTGAGTCGGGGTCCCCGGAGTACGAGCAGTACTTC. It encodes CASSESGSPEYEQYF.

This clonotype has at least ten counts. V is TRBV12-3 or TRBV12-4 and J is TRBJ2-5; 7 positions agree with TRBD1. The CDR3 spans 13 residues. J lost 3 bases, V lost 6 bases, and 4 bases had no gene match. For the CDR3, the DNA is TGTGCCAGCAGGAGGACAGGCGAAGAGACCCAGTACTTC. Amino acids: CASRRTGEETQYF.

This clonotype was recorded at least ten times. The rearrangement joins TRBV7-2 to TRBJ2-1; 9 nucleotides agree with TRBD2. The CDR3 sequence is 15 residues long. Germline V gene lookup returns CDR1 SGHTA and CDR2 FQGNSA. V shed 6 bases and J 0 bases; nucleotides not matched to a gene: 3. CDR3 sequence: CASSFSGSSYNEQFF. The CDR3, as DNA: TGTGCCAGCAGTTTTAGCGGGAGCTCCTACAATGAGCAGTTCTTC.

Many counts were recorded for this clonotype. The chain combines TRBV5-8 with TRBJ1-2; 8 positions agree with TRBD1. Germline lookup yields CDR1 SGHTS and CDR2 YDEGEE. The V segment lost 8 bases and the J segment 3 bases; nucleotides outside the gene matches: 9. The CDR3 runs to 14 residues. CDR3 loop: CARFPGGHHYGYTF. CDR3 nucleotide sequence: TGTGCCAGGTTCCCAGGGGGCCATCACTATGGCTACACCTTC.

This clonotype was counted many times. V gene TRBV20-1 combines with J gene TRBJ2-3, with 10 bases matching TRBD2. V lost 0 bases, J lost 2 bases, and 11 bases stayed unmatched. The germline CDR1 and CDR2 sequences are DFQATT and SNEGSKA (reference sequence). The CDR3 length is 18 residues. CDR3 loop: CSARDQRGAGGSTDTQYF. The CDR3 DNA reads as TGCAGTGCTAGAGATCAACGGGGAGCGGGAGGGTCCACAGATACGCAGTATTTT.

This clonotype was counted ten times or more. V is TRBV2 and J is TRBJ2-1, with 7 positions matching TRBD2. With V trimmed by 1 base and J by 5 bases, 14 bases remained unmatched. This CDR3 has 18 residues. Germline assignment: CDR1 SNHLY and CDR2 FYNNEI. The CDR3 nucleotides are TGTGCCAGCAGTGAAGAAGAGGGCCTAGCGGAAGGCAACAATGAGCAGTTCTTC. As protein: CASSEEEGLAEGNNEQFF.

There are many counts of this clonotype. The chain uses TRBV7-9 and TRBJ1-2; 9 bases line up with TRBD1. From germline, CDR1 is SEHNR and CDR2 FQNEAQ (reference sequence). V was pared by 5 bases and J by 3 bases, with 7 bases of the junction left unmatched. The CDR3 has 15 residues. This chain's CDR3 is CASSTTGGAHYGYTF. DNA of the CDR3: TGTGCCAGCAGCACTACAGGGGGCGCCCACTATGGCTACACCTTC. Supplemented by reference TRBV7-9 and TRBJ1-2, the full variable domain reads DTGVSQNPRHKITKRGQNVTFRCDPISEHNRLYWYRQTLGQGPEFLTYFQNEAQLEKSRLLSDRFSAERPKGSFSTLEIQRTEQGDSAMYLCASSTTGGAHYGYTFGSGTRLTVV.

This clonotype was recorded at least ten times. The V gene is TRBV12-3 or TRBV12-4, the J gene TRBJ2-7, with D maybe TRBD2 (5 bases). This CDR3 is 14 amino acids long. Trimming pared 1 base from V and 4 bases from J, leaving 11 bases between. In DNA form, the CDR3 reads TGTGCCAGCAGTTTAGAGGTAGCGTGGTACGAGCAGTACTTC. Translation: CASSLEVAWYEQYF.

The chain recombines TRBV7-2 with TRBJ2-1, with TRBD2 identical over 9 bases. Germline CDR1 and CDR2: SGHTA and FQGNSA. The junction had 5 bases not matched to a gene; V was cut back by 3 bases and J by 8 bases. CDR3 size: 14 residues. CDR3 in amino acids: CASSFLAGYHEQFF. Here the CDR3 DNA reads TGTGCCAGCAGCTTTCTAGCGGGATATCATGAGCAGTTCTTC.

This clonotype appeared many times. The chain uses TRBV27 and TRBJ2-1, with a possible D match to TRBD2 (6 bases). This CDR3 contains 16 residues. Trimming took 5 bases from V and 6 from J, leaving 20 bases between them. Germline CDR1 and CDR2: MNHEY and SMNVEV (reference sequence). CDR3 loop: CASSSLLAEGPNEQFF. The CDR3 DNA sequence: TGTGCCAGCAGTAGTTTATTAGCGGAGGGGCCCAATGAGCAGTTCTTC.

This clonotype was observed many times. The chain carries TRBV20-1 and TRBJ1-1, with a possible D match to TRBD1 (6 bases). CDR1 is DFQATT, CDR2 SNEGSKA, per germline (reference sequence). The length of the CDR3 is 13 residues. In DNA, the CDR3 is TGCAGCCTACAGGGACGGCGGAACACTGAAGCTTTCTTT. This gives the protein CSLQGRRNTEAFF.

This clonotype appeared many times. The chain has TRBV12-3 or TRBV12-4 and TRBJ2-2, with D unresolved. V was trimmed by 4 bases and J by 6 bases, leaving 6 bases between them. The CDR3 is made up of 12 amino acids. The CDR3 coding sequence is TGTGCCAGCAGTTCAATGGCCGGGGAGCTGTTTTTT. This gives the protein CASSSMAGELFF.

In this sample, this clonotype turned up a few times. This chain uses TRBV5-6 with TRBJ2-1, with D maybe TRBD1 (6 bases). This CDR3 is built from 13 residues. The ends were cut back, 0 bases at V and 10 bases at J, with 11 bases in the middle. Germline loops: CDR1 SGHDT, CDR2 YYEEEE. CDR3: CASSLETGWEQFF. The CDR3 DNA reads as TGTGCCAGCAGCTTGGAAACAGGGTGGGAGCAGTTCTTC.

This clonotype was seen a few times. The chain employs TRBV24-1 and TRBJ1-5; no reliable D call. V lost 4 bases, J lost 5 bases, and 8 bases lay in between. The CDR3 is made up of 13 amino acids. Per the germline V gene, CDR1 is KGHDR and CDR2 is SFDVKD. The CDR3 here is CATSERGDQPQHF. In DNA form, the CDR3 reads TGTGCCACCAGTGAGCGGGGAGATCAGCCCCAGCATTTT.

The table lists this clonotype with many counts. This chain joins TRBV3-1 and TRBJ1-1; D is unresolved. This CDR3 spans 12 amino acids. V was cut by 1 base and J by 4 bases, with 4 bases left in between. Germline loops: CDR1 LGHDT, CDR2 YNNKEL (reference sequence). CDR3 coding DNA: TGTGCCAGCAGCCAAGGGGGCACTGAAGCTTTCTTT. Translation: CASSQGGTEAFF.